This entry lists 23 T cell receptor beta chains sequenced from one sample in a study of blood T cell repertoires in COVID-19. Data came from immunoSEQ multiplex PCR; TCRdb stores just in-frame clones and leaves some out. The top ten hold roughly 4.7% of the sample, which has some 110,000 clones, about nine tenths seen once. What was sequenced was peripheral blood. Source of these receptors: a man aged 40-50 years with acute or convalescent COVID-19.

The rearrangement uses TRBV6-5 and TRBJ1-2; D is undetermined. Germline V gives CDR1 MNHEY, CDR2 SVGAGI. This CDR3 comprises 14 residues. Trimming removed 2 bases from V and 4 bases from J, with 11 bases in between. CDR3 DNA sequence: TGTGCCAGCAGTTACGCGGGAGGAACCTATGGCTACACCTTC. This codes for CASSYAGGTYGYTF.

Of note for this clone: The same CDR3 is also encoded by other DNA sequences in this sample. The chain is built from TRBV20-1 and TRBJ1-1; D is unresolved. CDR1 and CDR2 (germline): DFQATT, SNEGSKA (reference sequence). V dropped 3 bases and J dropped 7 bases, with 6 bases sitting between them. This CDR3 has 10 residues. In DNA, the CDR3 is TGCAGTGCTAGCCGGGGTGAAGCTTTCTTT. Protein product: CSASRGEAFF.

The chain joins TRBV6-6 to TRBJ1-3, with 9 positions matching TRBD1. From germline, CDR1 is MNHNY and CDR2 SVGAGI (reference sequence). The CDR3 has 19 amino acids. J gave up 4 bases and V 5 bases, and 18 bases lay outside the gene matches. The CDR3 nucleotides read TGTGCCAGCAGTCGTCGGCAGGGGACAGGGTATGCTCGCGGAAACACCATATATTTT. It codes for CASSRRQGTGYARGNTIYF.

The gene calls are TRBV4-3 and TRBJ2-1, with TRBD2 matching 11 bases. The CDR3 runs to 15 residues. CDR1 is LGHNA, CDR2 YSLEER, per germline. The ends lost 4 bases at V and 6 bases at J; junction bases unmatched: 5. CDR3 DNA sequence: TGCGCCAGCAGCCCTAGCGGGGGGCCCCCCAATGAGCAGTTCTTC. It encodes CASSPSGGPPNEQFF.

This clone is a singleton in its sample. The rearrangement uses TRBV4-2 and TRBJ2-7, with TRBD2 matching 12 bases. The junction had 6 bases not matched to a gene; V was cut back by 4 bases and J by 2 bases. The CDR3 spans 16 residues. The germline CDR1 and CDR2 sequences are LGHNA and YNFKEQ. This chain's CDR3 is CASSPRLAGVAYEQYF. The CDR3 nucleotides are TGTGCCAGCAGCCCCCGACTAGCGGGGGTTGCCTACGAGCAGTACTTC.

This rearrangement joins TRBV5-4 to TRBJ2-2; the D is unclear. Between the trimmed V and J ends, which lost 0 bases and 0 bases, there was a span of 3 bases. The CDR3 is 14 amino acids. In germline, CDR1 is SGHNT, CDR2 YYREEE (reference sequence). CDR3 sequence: CASSLEPNTGELFF. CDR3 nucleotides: TGTGCCAGCAGCTTGGAGCCGAACACCGGGGAGCTGTTTTTT.

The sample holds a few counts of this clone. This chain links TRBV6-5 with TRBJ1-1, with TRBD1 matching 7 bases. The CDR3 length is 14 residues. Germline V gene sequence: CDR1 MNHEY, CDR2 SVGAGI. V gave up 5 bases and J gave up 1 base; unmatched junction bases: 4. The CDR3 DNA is TGTGCCAGCAGTCCCAACAGGGGGAACACTGAAGCTTTCTTT. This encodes CASSPNRGNTEAFF.

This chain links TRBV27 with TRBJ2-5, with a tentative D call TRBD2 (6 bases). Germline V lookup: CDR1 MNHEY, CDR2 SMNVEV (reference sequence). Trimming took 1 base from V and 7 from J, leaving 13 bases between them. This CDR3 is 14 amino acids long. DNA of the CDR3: TGTGCCAGCAGTTTATTGGGGGGAGAGGGGACCCAGTACTTC. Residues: CASSLLGGEGTQYF.

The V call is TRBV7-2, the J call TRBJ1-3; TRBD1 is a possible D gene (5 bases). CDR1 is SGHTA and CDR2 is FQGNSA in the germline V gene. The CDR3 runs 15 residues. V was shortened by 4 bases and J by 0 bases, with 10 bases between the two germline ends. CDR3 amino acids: CASSSGLPSGNTIYF. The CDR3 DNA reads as TGTGCCAGCAGCTCGGGACTGCCCTCTGGAAACACCATATATTTT.

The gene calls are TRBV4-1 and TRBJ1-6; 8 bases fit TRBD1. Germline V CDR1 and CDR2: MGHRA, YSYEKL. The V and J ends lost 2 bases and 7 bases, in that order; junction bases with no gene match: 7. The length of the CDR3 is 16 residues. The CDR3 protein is CASSQRTGIGNSPLHF. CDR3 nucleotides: TGCGCCAGCAGCCAAAGGACAGGGATCGGCAATTCACCCCTCCACTTT.

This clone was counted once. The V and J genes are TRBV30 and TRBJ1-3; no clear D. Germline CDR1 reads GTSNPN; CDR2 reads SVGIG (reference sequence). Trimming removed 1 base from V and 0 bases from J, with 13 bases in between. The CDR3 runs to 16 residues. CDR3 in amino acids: CAWSESRLNSGNTIYF. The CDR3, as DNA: TGTGCCTGGAGTGAATCAAGACTGAACTCTGGAAACACCATATATTTT. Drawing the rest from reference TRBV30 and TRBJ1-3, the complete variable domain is SQTIHQWPATLVQPVGSPLSLECTVEGTSNPNLYWYRQAAGRGLQLLFYSVGIGQISSEVPQNLSASRPQDRQFILSSKKLLLSDSGFYLCAWSESRLNSGNTIYFGEGSWLTVV.

CDR3 bases: TGTGCCAGCAGCTTAGGGGGAGTAGGTCAGCCCCAGCATTTT. This translates into CASSLGGVGQPQHF. The genes are TRBV7-6 and TRBJ1-5; D unresolved. The CDR3 runs to 14 residues. The germline gives CDR1 SGHVS, CDR2 FNYEAQ. Between the trimmed V and J ends, which lost 1 base and 6 bases, there was a span of 10 bases.

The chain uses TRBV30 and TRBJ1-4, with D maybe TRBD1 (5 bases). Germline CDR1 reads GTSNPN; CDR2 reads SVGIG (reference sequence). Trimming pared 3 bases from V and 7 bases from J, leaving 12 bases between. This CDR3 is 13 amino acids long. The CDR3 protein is CAWSGGVGEKLFF. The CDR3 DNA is TGTGCCTGGAGCGGGGGTGTAGGTGAAAAACTGTTTTTT.

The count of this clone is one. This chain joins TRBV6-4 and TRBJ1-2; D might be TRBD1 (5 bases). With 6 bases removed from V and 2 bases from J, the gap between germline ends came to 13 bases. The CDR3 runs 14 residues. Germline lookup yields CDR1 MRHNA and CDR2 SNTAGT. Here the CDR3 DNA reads TGTGCCAGCAGGCCGACAGTGCTCAACTATGGCTACACCTTC. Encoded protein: CASRPTVLNYGYTF.

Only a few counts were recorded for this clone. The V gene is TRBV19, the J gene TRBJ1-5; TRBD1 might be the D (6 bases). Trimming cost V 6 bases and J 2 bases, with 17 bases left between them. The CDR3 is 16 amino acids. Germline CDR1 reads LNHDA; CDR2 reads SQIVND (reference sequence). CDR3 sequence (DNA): TGTGCCAGTAGAATCAGAGGGGGGGGAGGCAATCAGCCCCAGCATTTT. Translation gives CASRIRGGGGNQPQHF.

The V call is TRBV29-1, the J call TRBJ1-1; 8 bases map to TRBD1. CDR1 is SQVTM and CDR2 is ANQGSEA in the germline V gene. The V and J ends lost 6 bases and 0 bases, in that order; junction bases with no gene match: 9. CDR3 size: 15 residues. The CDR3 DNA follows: TGCAGCGTAAACAGGGGGGCTCACGTGAACACTGAAGCTTTCTTT. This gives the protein CSVNRGAHVNTEAFF.

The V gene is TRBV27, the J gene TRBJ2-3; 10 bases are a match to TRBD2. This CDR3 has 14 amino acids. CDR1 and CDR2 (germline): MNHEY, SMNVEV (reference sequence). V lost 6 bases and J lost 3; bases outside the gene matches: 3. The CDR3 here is CASRLAGVTDTQYF. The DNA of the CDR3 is TGTGCCAGCAGGCTAGCGGGAGTAACAGATACGCAGTATTTT.

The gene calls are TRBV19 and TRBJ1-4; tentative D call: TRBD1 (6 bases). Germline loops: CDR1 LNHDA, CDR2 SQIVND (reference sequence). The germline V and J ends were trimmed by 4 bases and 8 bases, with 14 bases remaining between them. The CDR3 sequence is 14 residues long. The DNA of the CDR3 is TGTGCCAGTAGTACTGGGCAGGGGAGCGAAAAACTGTTTTTT. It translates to CASSTGQGSEKLFF.

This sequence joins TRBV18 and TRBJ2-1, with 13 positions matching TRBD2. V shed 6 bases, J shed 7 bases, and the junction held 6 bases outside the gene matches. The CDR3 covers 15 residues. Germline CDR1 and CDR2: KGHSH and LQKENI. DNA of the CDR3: TGTGCCAGCTCCCCGACTAGCGGGGGGTTGAATGAGCAGTTCTTC. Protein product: CASSPTSGGLNEQFF.

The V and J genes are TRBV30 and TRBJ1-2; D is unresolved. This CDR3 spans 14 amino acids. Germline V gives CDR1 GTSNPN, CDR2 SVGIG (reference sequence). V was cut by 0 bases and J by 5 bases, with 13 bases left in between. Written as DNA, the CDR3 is TGTGCCTGGAGTGTACTCGGGGTTGGGTATGGCTACACCTTC. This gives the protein CAWSVLGVGYGYTF.

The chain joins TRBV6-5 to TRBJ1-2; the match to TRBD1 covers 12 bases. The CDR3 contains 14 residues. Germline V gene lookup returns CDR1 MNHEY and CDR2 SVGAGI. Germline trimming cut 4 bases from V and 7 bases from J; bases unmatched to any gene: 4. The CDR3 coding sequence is TGTGCCAGCAGTTTCGGGACAGGGGGCTTTGGCTACACCTTC. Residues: CASSFGTGGFGYTF.

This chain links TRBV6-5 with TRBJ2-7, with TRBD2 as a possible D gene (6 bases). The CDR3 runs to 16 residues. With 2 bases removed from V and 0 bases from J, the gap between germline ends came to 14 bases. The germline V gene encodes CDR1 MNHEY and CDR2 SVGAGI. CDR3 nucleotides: TGTGCCAGCAGTTACCCCCTCGGCGGGACCTCCTACGAGCAGTACTTC. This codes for CASSYPLGGTSYEQYF.

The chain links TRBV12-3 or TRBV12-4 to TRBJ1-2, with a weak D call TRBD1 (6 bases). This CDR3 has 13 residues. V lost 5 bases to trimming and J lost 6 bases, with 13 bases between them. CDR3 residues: CASSTEDSHGYTF. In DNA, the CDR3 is TGTGCCAGCAGTACTGAGGACAGTCATGGCTACACCTTC.